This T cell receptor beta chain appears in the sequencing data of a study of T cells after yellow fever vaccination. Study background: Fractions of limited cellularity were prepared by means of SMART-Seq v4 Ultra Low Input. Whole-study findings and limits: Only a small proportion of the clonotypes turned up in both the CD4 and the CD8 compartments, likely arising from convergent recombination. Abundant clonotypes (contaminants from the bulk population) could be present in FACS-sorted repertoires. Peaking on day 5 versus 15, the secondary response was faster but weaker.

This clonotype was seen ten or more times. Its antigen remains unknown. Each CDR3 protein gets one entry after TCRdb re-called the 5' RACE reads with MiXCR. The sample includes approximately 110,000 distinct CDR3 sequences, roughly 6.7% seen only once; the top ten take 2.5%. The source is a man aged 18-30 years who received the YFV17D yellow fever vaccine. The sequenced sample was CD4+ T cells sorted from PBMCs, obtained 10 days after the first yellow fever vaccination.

The CDR3 bases are TGCAGTGCTAGCCCCAGCTACGAGCAGTACGTC. Its protein product is CSASPSYEQYV. This chain joins TRBV20-1 and TRBJ2-7; D unresolved. Trimming cost V 3 bases and J 3 bases, with 6 bases left between them. Germline V gene data show CDR1 as DFQATT and CDR2 as SNEGSKA (reference sequence). The CDR3 totals 11 residues.